The present T cell receptor (beta chain) was sequenced within a study of response to subunit inactivated influenza vaccine. Whole-study findings and limits: Each seasonal influenza vaccination recruits few new T cells, the authors suggested.

TCRdb fed the RT-PCR reads into MiXCR, producing one record per CDR3 protein. The sample yields around 580,000 distinct CDR3 sequences, 12% seen once. This clonotype was seen a few times. Its antigen is unknown. The length of the CDR3 is 14 residues. Germline CDR1 is SNHLY and CDR2 is FYNNEI. Trimming removed 8 bases from V and 2 bases from J; junction bases left unmatched: 6. This sequence was found in a man aged 50 or older who received an inactivated influenza vaccine. The source was PBMCs from blood, collected on the day of vaccination. The chain has TRBV2 and TRBJ2-3; the match to TRBD1 covers 8 bases. The CDR3 reads CASGDRRDTDTQYF. CDR3 bases: TGTGCCAGCGGGGACAGGAGGGACACAGATACGCAGTATTTT.